The clone carrying this T cell receptor (beta chain) has at least ten counts. Its antigen is unidentified. Busulfan-fludarabine conditioning, marrow transplant, and cyclophosphamide on days +3 and +4 were administered. The V end was cut by 4 bases, the J end by 4 bases, with 5 bases between. Looked up from germline, CDR1 is LNHDA and CDR2 is SQIVND (reference sequence). The length of the CDR3 is 12 residues. These data originate in a study of T cells after posttransplantation cyclophosphamide. Study-wide findings and caveats: Donor CD8+ memory clones often dominated recipient blood repertoires at later times. Tissue-infiltrating T cells from skin or gut overlapped little with blood T cells. TRB clonality was highly associated with recipient CMV seropositivity and reactivation.

Generated by immunoSEQ multiplex PCR, the TCRdb table keeps only in-frame clones and is missing some. This table holds roughly 25,000 clones with no singletons; the top ten claim 1.5% to 2%. The source was PBMCs, collected after allogeneic stem cell transplant with posttransplant cyclophosphamide. This TCR came from a male patient aged 18 to 29 who received an allogeneic stem cell transplant from a related donor, was CMV-positive, and had no GVHD. The T cells may partly be graft donor cells. The rearrangement joins TRBV19 to TRBJ1-5; no definite D call. For the CDR3, the DNA is TGTGCCAGTAGTAAACAAAATCAGCCCCAGCATTTT. Translation: CASSKQNQPQHF.